Each of the 5 T cell receptor beta chains below was sequenced from the same sample in a study of shared clonotypes between healthy human individuals. Clones were read by immunoSEQ multiplex PCR, and TCRdb kept only the in-frame ones, dropping some. Of 2 million to 2.5 million clones listed, around 95% are singletons. Sequencing was done on a sample of naive CD4+ T cells sorted from blood. The sample's subset: CD45RA+ positively selected. The receptors were gathered from a man aged 18 to 29 in good health.

CDR3 protein: CASSVAQGAVSDTEAFF. CDR3 sequence (DNA): TGTGCCAGCAGCGTAGCGCAGGGGGCTGTTTCGGACACTGAAGCTTTCTTT. The chain recombines TRBV9 with TRBJ1-1; 8 nucleotides agree with TRBD1. Germline V gene data show CDR1 as SGDLS and CDR2 as YYNGEE. The CDR3 sequence is 17 residues long. After removal of 0 bases from V and 3 bases from J, the junction contained 10 bases not matched to a gene.

This chain connects TRBV2 to TRBJ2-7, with no clear D. The CDR3 is 18 amino acids. V lost 6 bases and J lost 2, with 26 bases in between. Looked up from germline, CDR1 is SNHLY and CDR2 is FYNNEI. CDR3: CASRTITSTSPIAYEQYF. The CDR3 coding sequence is TGTGCCAGCAGGACCATAACTTCGACCTCGCCCATAGCCTACGAGCAGTACTTC.

In the case of this clone: Other DNA sequences within the sample encode an identical CDR3. The chain employs TRBV5-1 and TRBJ2-7; D ambiguous. V was shortened by 1 base and J by 1 base, with 6 bases between the two germline ends. Germline V lookup: CDR1 SGHRS, CDR2 YFSETQ. The CDR3 covers 13 residues. CDR3 region: CASSLRPSYEQYF. In nucleotides, the CDR3 is TGCGCCAGCAGCTTGCGGCCATCCTACGAGCAGTACTTC.

This chain connects TRBV7-2 to TRBJ2-3; D is possibly TRBD2 (5 bases). The germline V and J ends were trimmed by 5 bases and 2 bases, with 11 bases remaining between them. Per the germline V gene, CDR1 is SGHTA and CDR2 is FQGNSA. CDR3 length equals 14 residues. The CDR3 here is CASSKDFSTDTQYF. In nucleotides, the CDR3 is TGTGCCAGCAGCAAGGACTTCTCCACAGATACGCAGTATTTT.

The chain recombines TRBV18 with TRBJ1-5; D is uncertain. In germline, CDR1 is KGHSH, CDR2 LQKENI. Trimming removed 2 bases from V and 4 bases from J, with 9 bases in between. The length of the CDR3 is 14 residues. The CDR3 loop reads CASSPERANQPQHF. The CDR3 region has the DNA TGTGCCAGCTCACCAGAAAGGGCGAATCAGCCCCAGCATTTT. The complete variable domain, with remaining parts taken from reference TRBV18 and TRBJ1-5, reads NAGVMQNPRHLVRRRGQEARLRCSPMKGHSHVYWYRQLPEEGLKFMVYLQKENIIDESGMPKERFSAEFPKEGPSILRIQQVVRGDSAAYFCASSPERANQPQHFGDGTRLSIL.